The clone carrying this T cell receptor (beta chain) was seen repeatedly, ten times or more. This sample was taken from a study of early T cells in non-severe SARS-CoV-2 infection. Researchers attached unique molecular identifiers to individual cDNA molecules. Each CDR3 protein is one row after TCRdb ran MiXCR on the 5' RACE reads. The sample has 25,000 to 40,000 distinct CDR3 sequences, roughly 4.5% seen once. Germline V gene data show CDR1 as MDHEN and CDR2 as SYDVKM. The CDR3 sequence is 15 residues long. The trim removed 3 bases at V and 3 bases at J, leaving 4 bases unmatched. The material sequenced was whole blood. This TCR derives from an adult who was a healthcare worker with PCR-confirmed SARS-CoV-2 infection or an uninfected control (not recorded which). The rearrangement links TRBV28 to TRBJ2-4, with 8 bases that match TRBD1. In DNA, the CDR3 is TGTGCCAGCAGTTTGCCACAGGGGGGCAAAAACATTCAGTACTTC. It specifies CASSLPQGGKNIQYF.